The 16 T cell receptor beta chains below come from one sample, sequenced in a study of blood T cell repertoires in COVID-19. Using immunoSEQ multiplex PCR, the repertoire was profiled, and TCRdb retains in-frame clones only, with some absent. This sample yields about 150,000 clones, of which under 90% are seen a single time; just over 0.55% belongs to the top ten. The sequencing input was peripheral blood. The receptor set was obtained from a man in his 60s with acute or convalescent COVID-19.

This clone was detected only a few times. V gene TRBV6-2 or TRBV6-3 combines with J gene TRBJ2-7, with a weak D call TRBD2 (6 bases). CDR1 and CDR2 from the germline V gene are MNHEY and SVGEGT. V was clipped by 5 bases and J by 3 bases, with 11 bases between them. This CDR3 is built from 13 residues. The DNA of the CDR3 is TGTGCCAGCAGTGGGGGGAACATCTACGAGCAGTACTTC. It specifies CASSGGNIYEQYF.

The V gene is TRBV4-3, the J gene TRBJ2-1, with 14 nucleotides matching TRBD2. The V and J ends lost 4 bases and 6 bases, in that order; junction bases with no gene match: 11. CDR3 length: 18 residues. Germline lookup yields CDR1 LGHNA and CDR2 YSLEER. CDR3 protein: CASSPATGLAGGSNEQFF. CDR3 in DNA: TGCGCCAGCAGCCCCGCGACCGGACTAGCGGGGGGCTCCAATGAGCAGTTCTTC.

The chain has TRBV7-3 and TRBJ2-3; TRBD1 might be the D (6 bases). Trimming left V 0 bases short and J 4 bases short, with 17 bases between. Germline CDR1 reads SGHTA; CDR2 reads FQGTGA. This CDR3 is built from 17 residues. This CDR3 is CASSLTRGRAGADTQYF. CDR3 DNA sequence: TGTGCCAGCAGCTTAACTAGGGGACGGGCAGGGGCAGATACGCAGTATTTT.

The rearrangement joins TRBV2 to TRBJ1-5, with TRBD1 identical over 10 bases. V lost 7 bases and J lost 2; bases outside the gene matches: 5. This CDR3 spans 15 amino acids. Germline V CDR1 and CDR2: SNHLY, FYNNEI. The CDR3 is CASTPGTGGNQPQHF. DNA for the CDR3: TGTGCCAGCACCCCCGGGACAGGGGGCAATCAGCCCCAGCATTTT.

This clone was observed a handful of times. The V call is TRBV9, the J call TRBJ2-1; TRBD1 matches at 10 bases. This CDR3 region has 15 residues. Looked up from germline, CDR1 is SGDLS and CDR2 is YYNGEE. Unmatched junction bases numbered 5, after V lost 3 bases and J lost 5 bases. CDR3 sequence: CASSGPGQGNNEQFF. The CDR3 DNA follows: TGTGCCAGCAGCGGCCCGGGACAGGGGAACAATGAGCAGTTCTTC. The full variable domain, completed using reference TRBV9 and TRBJ2-1, is DSGVTQTPKHLITATGQRVTLRCSPRSGDLSVYWYQQSLDQGLQFLIQYYNGEERAKGNILERFSAQQFPDLHSELNLSSLELGDSALYFCASSGPGQGNNEQFFGPGTRLTVL.

The chain couples TRBV4-2 to TRBJ2-7, with TRBD1 matching 10 bases. CDR3 length equals 18 residues. CDR1 and CDR2 from the germline V gene are LGHNA and YNFKEQ. After removal of 3 bases from V and 8 bases from J, the junction contained 19 bases not matched to a gene. The CDR3 region has the DNA TGTGCCAGCAGCCAGCAGACAGGGGGCGCCGGACCAGGTACTAAGCAGTACTTC. This encodes CASSQQTGGAGPGTKQYF.

The J gene is TRBJ1-3, the V gene TRBV3-1 (or the pseudogene TRBV3-2); 9 bases are a match to TRBD1. This CDR3 region has 16 residues. The germline gives CDR1 LGHDT, CDR2 YNNKEL (reference sequence). V gave up 7 bases and J gave up 1 base; unmatched junction bases: 8. The CDR3 sequence: CASNYGTGSSGNTIYF. CDR3 nucleotides: TGTGCCAGCAACTACGGGACAGGGTCGTCTGGAAACACCATATATTTT.

This clone was seen a handful of times. The V call is TRBV6-5, the J call TRBJ1-4; TRBD1 might be the D (5 bases). Trimming removed 0 bases from V and 8 bases from J, with 13 bases in between. Germline lookup yields CDR1 MNHEY and CDR2 SVGAGI. The length of the CDR3 is 15 residues. CDR3 protein: CASSYSPWGREKLFF. In DNA, the CDR3 is TGTGCCAGCAGTTACTCCCCATGGGGCCGGGAAAAACTGTTTTTT.

The chain is built from TRBV21-1 and TRBJ2-7; TRBD2 was called by the table and not checked on the DNA. TRBV21-1 is deemed a pseudogene. This CDR3 region has 16 residues. Written as DNA, the CDR3 is TGTGCCAGCAGCATGAGGGGACTAGCGGCCCCCTACGAGCAGTACTTC. Residues: CASSMRGLAAPYEQYF.

This clone was found once. The chain uses TRBV28 and TRBJ2-7, with 9 positions matching TRBD1. Germline trimming cut 5 bases from V and 6 bases from J; bases unmatched to any gene: 11. This CDR3 comprises 15 residues. Germline V lookup: CDR1 MDHEN, CDR2 SYDVKM. The CDR3 region has the DNA TGTGCCAGCAGTGGTCCGGGACAGGGTGGCGGCGAGCAGTACTTC. It codes for CASSGPGQGGGEQYF.

The CDR3 reads CASSLSGSFTDTQYF. As DNA, the CDR3 is TGTGCCAGCAGCCTTAGCGGGAGCTTCACAGATACGCAGTATTTT. The chain employs TRBV11-2 and TRBJ2-3, with 9 bases lining up with TRBD2. Unmatched junction bases numbered 5, after V lost 5 bases and J lost 2 bases. The CDR3 is made up of 15 amino acids. Germline V gives CDR1 SGHAT, CDR2 FQNNGV. Supplemented by reference TRBV11-2 and TRBJ2-3, the full variable domain reads EAGVAQSPRYKIIEKRQSVAFWCNPISGHATLYWYQQILGQGPKLLIQFQNNGVVDDSQLPKDRFSAERLKGVDSTLKIQPAKLEDSAVYLCASSLSGSFTDTQYFGPGTRLTVL.

This chain connects TRBV5-6 to TRBJ2-5, with 8 bases aligning to TRBD2. The junction had 3 bases not matched to a gene; V was cut back by 1 base and J by 1 base. This CDR3 contains 15 residues. Germline values: CDR1 SGHDT, CDR2 YYEEEE. CDR3 residues: CASSLKRGGQETQYF. The CDR3 DNA follows: TGTGCCAGCAGCTTGAAACGGGGGGGCCAAGAGACCCAGTACTTC.

The chain is built from TRBV5-1 and TRBJ2-1; 13 bases fit TRBD2. Germline V gene sequence: CDR1 SGHRS, CDR2 YFSETQ. CDR3 length: 18 residues. V dropped 4 bases and J dropped 0; count of bases not matched to a gene: 7. This CDR3 reads CASSEGLAGTSSYNEQFF. The CDR3 DNA follows: TGCGCCAGCAGCGAGGGACTAGCGGGAACGAGCTCCTACAATGAGCAGTTCTTC.

This chain uses TRBV3-1 (or the pseudogene TRBV3-2) with TRBJ1-1; D uncertain. Trimming stripped 1 base from V and 11 bases from J, with 11 bases between. CDR1 and CDR2 from the germline V gene are LGHDT and YNNKEL (reference sequence). The CDR3 covers 12 residues. DNA for the CDR3: TGTGCCAGCAGCCAAGCCCCCGGGATGGCTTTCTTT. Its translation: CASSQAPGMAFF.

The V call is TRBV28, the J call TRBJ1-1, with 7 nucleotides matching TRBD1. V gave up 1 base and J gave up 8 bases; unmatched junction bases: 13. The CDR3 extends over 16 amino acids. CDR1 MDHEN and CDR2 SYDVKM come from the germline V gene. The CDR3 DNA reads as TGTGCCAGCAGTTTATTGGGTCGAACAGGGGCAAAAGAAGCTTTCTTT. It yields the protein CASSLLGRTGAKEAFF.

The chain carries TRBV4-2 and TRBJ2-3; TRBD2 matches at 9 bases. Germline V gene data show CDR1 as LGHNA and CDR2 as YNFKEQ. CDR3 length equals 19 residues. V shed 0 bases, J shed 0 bases, and the junction held 10 bases outside the gene matches. CDR3 sequence (DNA): TGTGCCAGCAGCCAAGATGGATGGTCGGGGACTAGCAGCACAGATACGCAGTATTTT. Translation gives CASSQDGWSGTSSTDTQYF.